This TCR beta chain was profiled in a study of cytomegalovirus exposure and HLA in healthy donors. The wider study: Of the donors genotyped, about 410 in all, about 81% fell in the Caucasian-associated ancestry cluster.

The CDR3 has 14 amino acids. V lost 7 bases to trimming and J lost 3 bases, with 16 bases between them. CDR1 and CDR2 (germline): MNHNS, SASEGT. A few counts support this clone. As yet, its antigen is unknown. The PCR employed 60 Vbeta primers together with 13 Jbeta primers. The method was immunoSEQ multiplex PCR; TCRdb's version includes in-frame clones alone and lacks a portion of them. The sample has tens of thousands of clones; 60% to 80% are singletons. Study-level points and caveats: As was reported, the HLA-A and HLA-B alleles of most subjects were accurately predicted from TCR beta sequences.

The sequence derives from a female donor in good health and CMV-seronegative. The chain employs TRBV6-1 and TRBJ2-7; possible D gene TRBD2, 5 bases. Source material: PBMCs. CDR3 sequence reads: CASTPPSAGYEQYF. The CDR3 nucleotides read TGTGCCAGCACCCCCCCCTCGGCGGGCTACGAGCAGTACTTC.